Here is one T cell receptor (beta chain) with its context. The data originate from a study of blood T cells in healthy people across ages. The ends were cut back, 0 bases at V and 7 bases at J, with 6 bases in the middle. The CDR3 consists of 12 residues. The germline CDR1 and CDR2 sequences are KGHSH and LQKENI. Together with a sample-barcoded 5' primer, a J-beta primer mix was included in a second PCR lasting about 6 to 11 cycles. MiXCR was run by TCRdb on the 5' RACE reads, yielding one entry per CDR3 protein. The top ten hold roughly 7% of the sample, which has 1,300,000 or so distinct CDR3 sequences, approximately 59% seen once.

The source of this sequence is a young man in good health. The sample was blood. The gene calls are TRBV18 and TRBJ1-1, with D uncertain. CDR3 loop: CASSPPTFEAFF. CDR3 in DNA: TGTGCCAGCTCACCACCGACTTTTGAAGCTTTCTTT.